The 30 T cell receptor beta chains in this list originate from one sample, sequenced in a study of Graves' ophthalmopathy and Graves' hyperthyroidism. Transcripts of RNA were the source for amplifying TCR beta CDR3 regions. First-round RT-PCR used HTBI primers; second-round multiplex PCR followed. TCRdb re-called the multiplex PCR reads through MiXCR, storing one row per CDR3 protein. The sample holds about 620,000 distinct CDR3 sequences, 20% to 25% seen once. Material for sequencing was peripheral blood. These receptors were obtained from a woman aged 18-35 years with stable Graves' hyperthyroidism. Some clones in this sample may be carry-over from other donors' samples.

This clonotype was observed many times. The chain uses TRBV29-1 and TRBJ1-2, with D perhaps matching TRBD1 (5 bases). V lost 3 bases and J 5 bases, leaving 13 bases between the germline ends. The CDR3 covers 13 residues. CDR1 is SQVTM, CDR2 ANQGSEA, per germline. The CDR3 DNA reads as TGCAGCGTTGACCCCCGGGACGTTTATGGCTACACCTTC. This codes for CSVDPRDVYGYTF.

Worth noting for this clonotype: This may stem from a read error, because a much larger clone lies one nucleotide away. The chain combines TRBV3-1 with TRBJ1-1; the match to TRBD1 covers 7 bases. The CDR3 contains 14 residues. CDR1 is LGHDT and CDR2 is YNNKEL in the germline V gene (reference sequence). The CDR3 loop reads CASSQGTGGSEACF. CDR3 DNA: TGTGCCAGCAGCCAAGGGACAGGCGGATCTGAAGCTTGCTTT.

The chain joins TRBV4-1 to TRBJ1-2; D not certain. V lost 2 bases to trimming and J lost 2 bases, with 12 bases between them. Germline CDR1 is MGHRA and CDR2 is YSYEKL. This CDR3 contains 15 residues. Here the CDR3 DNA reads TGCGCCAGCAGCCAACAATGGACCGCAAACTATGGCTACACCTTC. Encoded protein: CASSQQWTANYGYTF.

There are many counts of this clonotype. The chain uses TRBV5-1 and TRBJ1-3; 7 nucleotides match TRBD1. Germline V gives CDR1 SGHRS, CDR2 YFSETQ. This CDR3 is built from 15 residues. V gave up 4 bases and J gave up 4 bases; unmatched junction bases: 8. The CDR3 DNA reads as TGCGCCAGCAGCACAGGACAGGAGAAAGGAAACACCATATATTTT. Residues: CASSTGQEKGNTIYF.

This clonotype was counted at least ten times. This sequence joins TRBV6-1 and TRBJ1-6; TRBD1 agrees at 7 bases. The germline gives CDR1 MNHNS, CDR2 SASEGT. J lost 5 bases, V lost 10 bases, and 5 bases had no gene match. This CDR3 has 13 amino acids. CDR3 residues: CATTGTDNSPLHF. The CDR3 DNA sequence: TGTGCCACCACCGGGACAGATAATTCACCCCTCCACTTT.

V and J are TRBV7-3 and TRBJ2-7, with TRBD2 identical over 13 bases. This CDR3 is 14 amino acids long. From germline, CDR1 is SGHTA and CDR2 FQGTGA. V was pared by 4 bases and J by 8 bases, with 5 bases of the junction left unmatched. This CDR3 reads CASSSELAGGKQYF. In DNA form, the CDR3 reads TGTGCCAGCAGCTCCGAACTAGCGGGAGGGAAGCAGTACTTC. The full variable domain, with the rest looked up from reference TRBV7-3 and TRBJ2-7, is GAGVSQTPSNKVTEKGKYVELRCDPISGHTALYWYRQSLGQGPEFLIYFQGTGAADDSGLPNDRFFAVRPEGSVSTLKIQRTERGDSAVYLCASSSELAGGKQYFGPGTRLTVT.

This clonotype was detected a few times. The CDR3 is CASSWDGTSGNPEAFF. The CDR3 coding sequence is TGTGCCAGCAGTTGGGACGGAACCTCCGGGAATCCTGAAGCTTTCTTT. The chain has TRBV6-2 or TRBV6-3 and TRBJ1-1; TRBD1 is a possible D gene (5 bases). This CDR3 is 16 amino acids long. Germline V lookup: CDR1 MNHEY, CDR2 SVGEGT. V lost 4 bases and J 6 bases, leaving 21 bases between the germline ends.

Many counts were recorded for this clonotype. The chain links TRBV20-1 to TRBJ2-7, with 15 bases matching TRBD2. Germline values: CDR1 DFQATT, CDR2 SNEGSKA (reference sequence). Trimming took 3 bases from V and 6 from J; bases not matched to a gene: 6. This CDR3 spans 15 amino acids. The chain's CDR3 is CSARRGLAGGGEQYF. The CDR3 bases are TGCAGTGCTAGGCGGGGACTAGCGGGAGGTGGCGAGCAGTACTTC.

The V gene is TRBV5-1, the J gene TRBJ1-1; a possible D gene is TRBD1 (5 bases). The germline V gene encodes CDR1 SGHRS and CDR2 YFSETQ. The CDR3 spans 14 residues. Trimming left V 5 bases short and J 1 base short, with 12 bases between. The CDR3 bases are TGCGCCAGCAGGGGCGGGACTGGGAACACTGAAGCTTTCTTT. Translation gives CASRGGTGNTEAFF.

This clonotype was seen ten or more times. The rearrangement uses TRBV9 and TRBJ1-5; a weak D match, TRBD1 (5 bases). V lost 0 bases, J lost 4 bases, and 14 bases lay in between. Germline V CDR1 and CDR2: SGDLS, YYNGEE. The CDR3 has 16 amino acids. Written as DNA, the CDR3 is TGTGCCAGCAGCGTAGAGGCGACAGCTACTAATCAGCCCCAGCATTTT. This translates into CASSVEATATNQPQHF.

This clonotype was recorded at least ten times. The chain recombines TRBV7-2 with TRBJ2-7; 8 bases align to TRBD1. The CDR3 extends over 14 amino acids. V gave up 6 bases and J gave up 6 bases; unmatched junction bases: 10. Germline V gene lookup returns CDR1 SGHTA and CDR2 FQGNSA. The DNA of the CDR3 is TGTGCCAGCAGATCCCGGGACAGGCGCTCCGAGCAGTACTTC. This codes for CASRSRDRRSEQYF.

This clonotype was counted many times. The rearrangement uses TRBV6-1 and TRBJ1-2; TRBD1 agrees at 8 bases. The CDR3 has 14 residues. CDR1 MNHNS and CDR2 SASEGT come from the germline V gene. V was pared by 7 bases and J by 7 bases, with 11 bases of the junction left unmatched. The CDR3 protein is CASTSRTGLAGYTF. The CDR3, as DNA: TGTGCCAGCACCTCCAGGACAGGGCTAGCTGGCTACACCTTC.

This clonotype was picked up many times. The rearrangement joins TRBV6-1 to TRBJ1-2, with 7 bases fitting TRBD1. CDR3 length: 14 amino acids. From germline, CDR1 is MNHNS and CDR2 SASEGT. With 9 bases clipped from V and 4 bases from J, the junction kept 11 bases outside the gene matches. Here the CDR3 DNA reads TGTGCCAGTCTCCGGGACAGAAGCCGCTATGGCTACACCTTC. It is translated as CASLRDRSRYGYTF.

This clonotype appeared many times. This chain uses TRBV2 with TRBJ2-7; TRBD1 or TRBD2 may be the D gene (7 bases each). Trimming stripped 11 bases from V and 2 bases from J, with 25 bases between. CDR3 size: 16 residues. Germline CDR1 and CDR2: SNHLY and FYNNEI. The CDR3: CASQRGLADFTYEQYF. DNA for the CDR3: TGTGCCTCACAAAGGGGGCTAGCGGACTTCACCTACGAGCAGTACTTC.

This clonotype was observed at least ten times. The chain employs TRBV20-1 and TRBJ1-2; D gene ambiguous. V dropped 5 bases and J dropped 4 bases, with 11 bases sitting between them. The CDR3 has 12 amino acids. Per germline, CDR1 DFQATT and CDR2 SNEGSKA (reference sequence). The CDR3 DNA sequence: TGCAGTGCTGGCATGGGTGGCTATGGCTACACCTTC. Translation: CSAGMGGYGYTF.

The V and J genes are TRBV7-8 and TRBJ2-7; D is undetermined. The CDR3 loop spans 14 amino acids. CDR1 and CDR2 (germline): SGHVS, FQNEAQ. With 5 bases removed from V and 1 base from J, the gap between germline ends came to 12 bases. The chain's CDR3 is CASSQERASYEQYF. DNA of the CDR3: TGTGCCAGCAGCCAAGAAAGGGCTTCCTACGAGCAGTACTTC.

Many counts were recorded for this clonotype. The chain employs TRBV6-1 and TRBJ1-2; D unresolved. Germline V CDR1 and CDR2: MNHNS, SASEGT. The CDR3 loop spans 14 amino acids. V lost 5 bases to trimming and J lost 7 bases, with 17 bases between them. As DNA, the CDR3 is TGTGCCAGCAGTAGACGGACGGACGCCTCTGGCTACACCTTC. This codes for CASSRRTDASGYTF.

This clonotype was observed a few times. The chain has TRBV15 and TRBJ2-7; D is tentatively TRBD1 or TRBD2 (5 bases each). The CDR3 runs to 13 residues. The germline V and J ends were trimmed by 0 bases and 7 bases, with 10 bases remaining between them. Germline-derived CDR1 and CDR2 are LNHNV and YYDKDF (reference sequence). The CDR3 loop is CATSRDRWGEQYF. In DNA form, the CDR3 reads TGTGCCACCAGCAGAGATCGTTGGGGGGAGCAGTACTTC.

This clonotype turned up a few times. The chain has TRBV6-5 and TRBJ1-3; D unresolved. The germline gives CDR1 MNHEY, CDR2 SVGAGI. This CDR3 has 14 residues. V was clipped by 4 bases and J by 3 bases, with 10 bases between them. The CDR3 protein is CASSSVPGGNTIYF. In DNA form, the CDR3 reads TGTGCCAGCAGTTCTGTCCCGGGTGGAAACACCATATATTTT.

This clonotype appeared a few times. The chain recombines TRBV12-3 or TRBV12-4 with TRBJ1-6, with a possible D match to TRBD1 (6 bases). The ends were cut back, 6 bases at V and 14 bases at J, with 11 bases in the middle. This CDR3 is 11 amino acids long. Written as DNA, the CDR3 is TGTGCCAGCAGAACCCGGGACACCCTCCACTTT. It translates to CASRTRDTLHF.

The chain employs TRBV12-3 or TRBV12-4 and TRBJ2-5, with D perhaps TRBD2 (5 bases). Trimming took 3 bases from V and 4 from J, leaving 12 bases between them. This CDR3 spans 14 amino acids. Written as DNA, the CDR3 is TGTGCCAGCAGTTTCAAAAGGGAGCGAGAGACCCAGTACTTC. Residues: CASSFKRERETQYF.

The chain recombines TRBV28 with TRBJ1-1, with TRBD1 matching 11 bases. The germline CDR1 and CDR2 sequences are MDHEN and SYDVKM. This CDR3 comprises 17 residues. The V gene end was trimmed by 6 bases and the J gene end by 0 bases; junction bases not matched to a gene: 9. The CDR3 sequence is CASSLGTGGPMNTEAFF. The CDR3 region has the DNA TGTGCCAGCAGCCTAGGGACAGGGGGACCGATGAACACTGAAGCTTTCTTT.

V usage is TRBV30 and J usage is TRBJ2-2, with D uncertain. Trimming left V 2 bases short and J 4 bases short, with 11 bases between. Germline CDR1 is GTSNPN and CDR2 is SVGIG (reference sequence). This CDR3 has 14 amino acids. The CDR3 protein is CAWSLIVVTGELFF. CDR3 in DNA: TGTGCCTGGAGTTTAATCGTGGTCACCGGGGAGCTGTTTTTT.

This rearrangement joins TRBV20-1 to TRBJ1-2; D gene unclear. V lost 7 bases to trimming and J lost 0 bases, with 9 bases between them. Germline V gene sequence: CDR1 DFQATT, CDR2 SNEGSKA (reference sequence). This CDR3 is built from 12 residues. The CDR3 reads CSVLPPNYGYTF. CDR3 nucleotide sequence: TGCAGTGTCCTGCCTCCTAACTATGGCTACACCTTC.

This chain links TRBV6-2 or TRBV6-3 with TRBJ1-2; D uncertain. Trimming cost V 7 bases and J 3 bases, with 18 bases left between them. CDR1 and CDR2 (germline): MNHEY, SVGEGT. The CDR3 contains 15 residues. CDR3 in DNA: TGTGCCAGCACCAAAGACCCGACGGGGTACTATGGCTACACCTTC. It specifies CASTKDPTGYYGYTF.

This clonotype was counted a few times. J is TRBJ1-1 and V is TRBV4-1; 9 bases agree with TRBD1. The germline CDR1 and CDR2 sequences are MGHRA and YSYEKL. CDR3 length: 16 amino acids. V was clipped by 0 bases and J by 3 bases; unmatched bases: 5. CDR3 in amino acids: CASSQEGTGTYTEAFF. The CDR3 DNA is TGCGCCAGCAGCCAAGAGGGGACAGGGACATACACTGAAGCTTTCTTT.

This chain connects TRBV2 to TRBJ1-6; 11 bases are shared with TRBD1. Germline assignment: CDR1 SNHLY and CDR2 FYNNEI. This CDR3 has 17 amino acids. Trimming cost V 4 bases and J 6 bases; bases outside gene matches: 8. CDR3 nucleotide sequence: TGTGCCAGCAGTGGGTCCGGGACAGGGGGAACTAATTCACCCCTCCACTTT. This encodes CASSGSGTGGTNSPLHF. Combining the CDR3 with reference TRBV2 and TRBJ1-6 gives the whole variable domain EPEVTQTPSHQVTQMGQEVILRCVPISNHLYFYWYRQILGQKVEFLVSFYNNEISEKSEIFDDQFSVERPDGSNFTLKIRSTKLEDSAMYFCASSGSGTGGTNSPLHFGNGTRLTVT.

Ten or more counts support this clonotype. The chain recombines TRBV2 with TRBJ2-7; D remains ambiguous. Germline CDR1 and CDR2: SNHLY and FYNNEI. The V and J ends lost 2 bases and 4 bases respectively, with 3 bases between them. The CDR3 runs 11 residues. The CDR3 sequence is CASSEMYEQYF. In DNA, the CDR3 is TGTGCCAGCAGTGAAATGTACGAGCAGTACTTC.

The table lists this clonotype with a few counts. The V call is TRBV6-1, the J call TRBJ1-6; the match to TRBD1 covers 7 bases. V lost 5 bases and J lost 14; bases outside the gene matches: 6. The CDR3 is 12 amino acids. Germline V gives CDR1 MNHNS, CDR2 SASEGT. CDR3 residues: CASSRQGITLHF. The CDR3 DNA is TGTGCCAGCAGTCGACAGGGTATCACCCTCCACTTT.

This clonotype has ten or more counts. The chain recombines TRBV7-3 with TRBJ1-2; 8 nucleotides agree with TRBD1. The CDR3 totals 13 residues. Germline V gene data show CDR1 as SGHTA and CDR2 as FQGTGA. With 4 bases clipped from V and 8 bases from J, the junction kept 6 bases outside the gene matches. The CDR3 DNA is TGTGCCAGCAGCTCCGGACAGGGCGAAGGCTACACCTTC. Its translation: CASSSGQGEGYTF.